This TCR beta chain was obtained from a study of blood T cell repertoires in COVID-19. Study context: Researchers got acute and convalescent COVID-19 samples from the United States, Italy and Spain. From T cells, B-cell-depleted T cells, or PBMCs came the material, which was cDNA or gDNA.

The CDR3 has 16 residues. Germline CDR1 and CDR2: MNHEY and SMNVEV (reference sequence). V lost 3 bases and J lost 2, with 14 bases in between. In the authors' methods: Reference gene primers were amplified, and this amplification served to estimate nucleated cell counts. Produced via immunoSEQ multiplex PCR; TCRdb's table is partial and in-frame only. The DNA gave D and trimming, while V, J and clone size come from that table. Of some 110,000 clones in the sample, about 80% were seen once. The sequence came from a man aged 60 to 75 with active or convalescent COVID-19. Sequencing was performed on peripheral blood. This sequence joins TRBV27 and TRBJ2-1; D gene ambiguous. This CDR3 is CASSFVGASTYNEQFF. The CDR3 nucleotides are TGTGCCAGCAGTTTCGTGGGCGCCTCGACCTACAATGAGCAGTTCTTC.